A single sample is the source of the 27 T cell receptor beta chains below, sequenced in a study of blood T cells in healthy people across ages. A sample-barcoded 5' primer and a J-beta primer mix were used in a second PCR of roughly 7 to 11 cycles. One entry per CDR3 protein results from TCRdb running MiXCR on the 5' RACE reads. The table records approximately 810,000 distinct CDR3 sequences, roughly 34% of them present only once. Sequenced: blood. These TCRs come from a man younger than 35 in good health.

This chain connects TRBV5-1 to TRBJ2-1; 7 positions match TRBD1. V lost 4 bases and J lost 6; bases outside the gene matches: 4. CDR1 is SGHRS, CDR2 YFSETQ, per germline. The CDR3 runs 13 residues. CDR3 region: CASSTGTANEQFF. In DNA, the CDR3 is TGCGCCAGCAGCACCGGGACAGCCAATGAGCAGTTCTTC.

This clonotype was observed a few times. This chain uses TRBV6-1 with TRBJ2-3; the D is unclear. The CDR3 sequence is 15 residues long. The V and J ends lost 2 bases and 2 bases respectively, with 11 bases between them. From germline, CDR1 is MNHNS and CDR2 SASEGT. CDR3 amino acids: CASSEKGFYTDTQYF. In DNA, the CDR3 is TGTGCCAGCAGTGAAAAGGGCTTCTACACAGATACGCAGTATTTT.

This clonotype was found a few times. V and J are TRBV20-1 and TRBJ2-7; 12 bases are shared with TRBD1. CDR3 length: 11 residues. In germline, CDR1 is DFQATT, CDR2 SNEGSKA (reference sequence). CDR3 DNA: TGCAGAGGGACAGGGGGCAATGAGCAGTACTTC. It is translated as CRGTGGNEQYF.

The chain links TRBV29-1 to TRBJ1-2, with D tentatively TRBD1 (6 bases). Looked up from germline, CDR1 is SQVTM and CDR2 is ANQGSEA. The V and J ends lost 6 bases and 4 bases respectively, with 12 bases between them. The CDR3 consists of 12 residues. The DNA for the CDR3 is TGCAGCGTCTATAGGGGGTTCTATGGCTACACCTTC. Encoded protein: CSVYRGFYGYTF.

The V gene is TRBV13, the J gene TRBJ1-1; 8 bases are a match to TRBD1. V was clipped by 5 bases and J by 9 bases; unmatched bases: 14. CDR3 length equals 15 residues. Looked up from germline, CDR1 is PRHDT and CDR2 is FYEKMQ (reference sequence). The chain's CDR3 is CASSTAPAGQVKAFF. The CDR3 DNA reads as TGTGCCAGCAGCACCGCCCCCGCGGGACAGGTTAAAGCTTTCTTT.

This clonotype was recorded once. A junction boundary mismatches the germline segment, possibly from a read error. CDR3 sequence: CASTDRVYGFTF. In DNA, the CDR3 is TGTGCCAGCACCGACAGGGTCTATGGCTTCACCTTC. This chain uses TRBV9 with TRBJ1-2; 7 nucleotides line up with TRBD1. The CDR3 is made up of 12 amino acids. Germline V gene sequence: CDR1 SGDLS, CDR2 YYNGEE.

This clonotype was seen a handful of times. The genes are TRBV7-8 and TRBJ2-3; tentative D call: TRBD2 (7 bases). This CDR3 is 14 amino acids long. With 3 bases removed from V and 6 bases from J, the gap between germline ends came to 13 bases. CDR1 is SGHVS, CDR2 FQNEAQ, per germline. The CDR3: CASSFRGGGDTQYF. As DNA, the CDR3 is TGTGCCAGCAGCTTTCGAGGGGGGGGGGATACGCAGTATTTT.

The table lists this clonotype with many counts. The chain has TRBV29-1 and TRBJ1-2; no clear D. CDR1 SQVTM and CDR2 ANQGSEA come from the germline V gene. This CDR3 comprises 13 residues. V gave up 3 bases and J gave up 8 bases, with 16 bases separating them. CDR3 sequence: CSVEVLSEGGYTF. The CDR3 coding sequence is TGCAGCGTTGAGGTCCTGAGCGAAGGAGGCTACACCTTC.

The table lists this clonotype with many counts. V is TRBV12-3 or TRBV12-4 and J is TRBJ2-4, with a tentative D call TRBD2 (5 bases). Deletions cut 4 bases from V and 8 bases from J, with 15 bases between. This CDR3 region has 14 residues. CDR3 sequence (DNA): TGTGCCAGCAGTTATTCGGGCCCGGAGGACATTCAGTACTTC. This translates into CASSYSGPEDIQYF.

With respect to this clonotype: One end of the junction is discordant with germline, which a read error may explain. The chain has TRBV7-8 and TRBJ2-5; D is possibly TRBD2 (7 bases). This CDR3 has 14 residues. From germline, CDR1 is SGHVS and CDR2 FQNEAQ. CDR3 sequence (DNA): TGTGCCAGCAGCTTCGGGGGGCGCCAAGAGACCCTGTACTTC. It specifies CASSFGGRQETLYF. Full variable domain (remainder filled in from reference TRBV7-8 and TRBJ2-5): GAGVSQSPRYKVAKRGQDVALRCDPISGHVSLFWYQQALGQGPEFLTYFQNEAQLDKSGLPSDRFFAERPEGSVSTLKIQRTQQEDSAVYLCASSFGGRQETLYFGPGTRLLVL.

This clonotype came up many times. The J gene is TRBJ2-5, the V gene TRBV5-1; a possible D gene is TRBD1 (5 bases). The CDR3 spans 14 residues. The V end was cut by 4 bases, the J end by 3 bases, with 13 bases between. Germline loops: CDR1 SGHRS, CDR2 YFSETQ. The CDR3 is CASSQITGEETQYF. The CDR3 DNA reads as TGCGCCAGCAGCCAAATCACAGGAGAAGAGACCCAGTACTTC.

The chain carries TRBV5-1 and TRBJ1-1, with D possibly matching TRBD1 (6 bases). This CDR3 contains 16 residues. V lost 5 bases and J 1 base, leaving 18 bases between the germline ends. Germline loops: CDR1 SGHRS, CDR2 YFSETQ. This CDR3 reads CASSPGGGGSNTEAFF. As DNA, the CDR3 is TGCGCCAGCAGTCCCGGTGGGGGGGGCTCGAACACTGAAGCTTTCTTT. Full variable domain (missing parts from reference TRBV5-1 and TRBJ1-1): KAGVTQTPRYLIKTRGQQVTLSCSPISGHRSVSWYQQTPGQGLQFLFEYFSETQRNKGNFPGRFSGRQFSNSRSEMNVSTLELGDSALYLCASSPGGGGSNTEAFFGQGTRLTVV.

There are a few counts of this clonotype. The V gene is TRBV9, the J gene TRBJ2-3; D not certain. Germline lookup yields CDR1 SGDLS and CDR2 YYNGEE. Trimming left V 0 bases short and J 7 bases short, with 3 bases between. CDR3 length: 11 residues. The CDR3 nucleotides are TGTGCCAGCAGCGTAGTTAATACGCAGTATTTT. Translating gives CASSVVNTQYF.

The CDR3 bases are TGCGCCAGCAGCTATAACACAGGGGACGTGAACACTGAAGCTTTCTTT. This encodes CASSYNTGDVNTEAFF. This chain uses TRBV5-1 with TRBJ1-1; TRBD1 aligns across 7 bases. V dropped 3 bases and J dropped 0; count of bases not matched to a gene: 8. Germline V gene data show CDR1 as SGHRS and CDR2 as YFSETQ. The CDR3 has 16 amino acids.

The V gene is TRBV12-3 or TRBV12-4, the J gene TRBJ2-1; no clear D gene. The J call may be in error: the DNA end matches TRBJ2-7 better. CDR3 length: 13 amino acids. The CDR3 DNA reads as TGTGCCAGCAGTACAGTTATCTACAATGAGCAGTACTTC. Translation gives CASSTVIYNEQYF.

Turning to this clonotype: An end of the junction does not agree with germline; a read error may underlie this. The chain couples TRBV30 to TRBJ2-3; D not certain. CDR3 size: 13 residues. Germline V gene sequence: CDR1 GTSNPN, CDR2 SVGIG (reference sequence). The CDR3 reads CAWSTDRTDTRYF. CDR3 DNA sequence: TGTGCCTGGTCGACGGATCGCACAGATACGCGGTATTTT.

This clonotype has a handful of counts. The chain combines TRBV4-1 with TRBJ2-7; 8 bases match TRBD1. This CDR3 has 18 amino acids. CDR1 and CDR2 from the germline V gene are MGHRA and YSYEKL. V shed 1 base and J 1 base; nucleotides not matched to a gene: 12. CDR3 in DNA: TGCGCCAGCAGCCAAGTTCGGTTGGATACAGGGGGTTCCTACGAGCAGTACTTC. This encodes CASSQVRLDTGGSYEQYF.

This clonotype showed up just a few times. Here the CDR3 DNA reads TGTGCCAGCTCCCGAGGGGAGGCCGGCTCTGGAAACACCATATATTTT. Translating gives CASSRGEAGSGNTIYF. The rearrangement uses TRBV18 and TRBJ1-3; TRBD1 is a possible D gene (5 bases). V was pared by 6 bases and J by 0 bases, with 15 bases between. The CDR3 spans 16 residues. Germline CDR1 KGHSH, CDR2 LQKENI.

The chain carries TRBV11-2 and TRBJ2-3; no firm D call. Germline CDR1 and CDR2: SGHAT and FQNNGV. This CDR3 has 12 amino acids. V was shortened by 4 bases and J by 4 bases, with 6 bases between the two germline ends. This CDR3 is CASSSHSDTQYF. The CDR3 bases are TGTGCCAGCAGCTCACACTCAGATACGCAGTATTTT.

On this clonotype itself: A much more abundant neighbour one base away suggests this may be a read error. This chain joins TRBV12-3 or TRBV12-4 and TRBJ2-1; D perhaps matches TRBD1 (6 bases). The CDR3 contains 12 residues. The V and J ends lost 5 bases and 8 bases respectively, with 10 bases between them. The chain's CDR3 is CASSKQGYEQFF. The CDR3 DNA is TGTGCCAGCAGTAAACAGGGCTATGAGCAGTTCTTC.

In DNA form, the CDR3 reads TGCAGCGTCGGAAACAGGGCCCAAGAGACCCAGTACTTC. It translates to CSVGNRAQETQYF. The V call is TRBV29-1, the J call TRBJ2-5; possibly TRBD1 for D (6 bases). Germline V gives CDR1 SQVTM, CDR2 ANQGSEA. This CDR3 region has 13 residues. V was shortened by 6 bases and J by 1 base, with 12 bases between the two germline ends. The variable domain in full, completed from reference TRBV29-1 and TRBJ2-5, reads SAVISQKPSRDICQRGTSLTIQCQVDSQVTMMFWYRQQPGQSLTLIATANQGSEATYESGFVIDKFPISRPNLTFSTLTVSNMSPEDSSIYLCSVGNRAQETQYFGPGTRLLVL.

This sequence joins TRBV7-8 and TRBJ2-7; tentatively, D is TRBD2 (5 bases). This CDR3 region has 15 residues. V shed 3 bases and J shed 7 bases, with 19 bases lying between them. CDR1 SGHVS and CDR2 FQNEAQ come from the germline V gene. The CDR3 nucleotides read TGTGCCAGCAGCTTTTTCAGGCGAGGGATCGATGAGCAGTACTTC. It is translated as CASSFFRRGIDEQYF.

The chain recombines TRBV5-1 with TRBJ2-7; D remains unclear. In germline, CDR1 is SGHRS, CDR2 YFSETQ. The CDR3 consists of 17 residues. With 2 bases removed from V and 7 bases from J, the gap between germline ends came to 25 bases. Here the CDR3 reads CASSLKRLTPLHGEQYF. The CDR3 coding sequence is TGCGCCAGCAGCTTAAAACGCCTCACCCCTTTGCATGGGGAGCAGTACTTC. Variable domain in full (rest from reference TRBV5-1 and TRBJ2-7): KAGVTQTPRYLIKTRGQQVTLSCSPISGHRSVSWYQQTPGQGLQFLFEYFSETQRNKGNFPGRFSGRQFSNSRSEMNVSTLELGDSALYLCASSLKRLTPLHGEQYFGPGTRLTVT.

This clonotype was detected a few times. This CDR3 is CASSLGRGIDTQYF. The CDR3 DNA reads TGTGCCAGCAGCTTGGGAAGGGGTATAGATACGCAGTATTTT. The chain carries TRBV5-6 and TRBJ2-3, with a possible D match to TRBD1 (5 bases). Trimming left V 0 bases short and J 5 bases short, with 10 bases between. Germline CDR1 is SGHDT and CDR2 is YYEEEE. This CDR3 is 14 amino acids long.

The chain links TRBV20-1 to TRBJ2-3, with D perhaps TRBD2 (7 bases). Germline values: CDR1 DFQATT, CDR2 SNEGSKA (reference sequence). The V and J ends lost 0 bases and 5 bases respectively, with 15 bases between them. This CDR3 has 15 residues. The CDR3 nucleotides read TGCAGTGCTAGAGATTCTGGGGGGGCCGGAGATACGCAGTATTTT. Amino acids: CSARDSGGAGDTQYF.

The rearrangement uses TRBV24-1 and TRBJ2-3; 7 nucleotides match TRBD1. V shed 4 bases and J 5 bases; nucleotides not matched to a gene: 2. CDR1 is KGHDR and CDR2 is SFDVKD in the germline V gene. This CDR3 is built from 13 residues. CDR3 coding DNA: TGTGCCACCAGTGACACAGGGGTAGATACGCAGTATTTT. As protein: CATSDTGVDTQYF.

The chain combines TRBV7-2 with TRBJ2-5; the D gene is possibly TRBD1 (6 bases). V lost 5 bases and J lost 5, with 15 bases in between. Germline V gene lookup returns CDR1 SGHTA and CDR2 FQGNSA. CDR3 length: 14 residues. CDR3 in DNA: TGTGCCAGCAGCAAAGCACGAAGGGGGGAGACCCAGTACTTC. Translation gives CASSKARRGETQYF. The entire variable domain, with the rest obtained from reference TRBV7-2 and TRBJ2-5, is as follows: GAGVSQSPSNKVTEKGKDVELRCDPISGHTALYWYRQSLGQGLEFLIYFQGNSAPDKSGLPSDRFSAERTGGSVSTLTIQRTQQEDSAVYLCASSKARRGETQYFGPGTRLLVL.